These 4 T cell receptor beta chains were all obtained from the same sample, sequenced in a study of T cell repertoires in aging, cancer and after chemotherapy. Rearranged V-D-J TRB sequences were amplified with a mixed TRB-A/B primer pool. From the multiplex PCR reads, TCRdb called clonotypes with MiXCR, one entry per CDR3 protein. This sample has 8,500 to 10,000 distinct CDR3 sequences, with approximately 35% found just once. TCR beta rearrangements were amplified from peripheral blood genomic DNA. Source material: blood. The receptors originated from a human donor in good health. The donor label of this sample is uncertain.

The chain combines TRBV19 with TRBJ2-1; 8 bases are a match to TRBD2. CDR1 is LNHDA, CDR2 SQIVND, per germline (reference sequence). There are 16 residues in the CDR3. CDR3 in amino acids: CVSSLSGGPTDNEQFF. CDR3 DNA: TGTGTTAGTAGTTTGTCGGGGGGGCCTACCGACAATGAGCAGTTCTTC.

Details on this clonotype: A junction end diverges from the germline sequence, so it may reflect a read error. The chain recombines TRBV4-3 with TRBJ1-5, with D possibly being TRBD1 (6 bases). This CDR3 region has 15 residues. Germline V CDR1 and CDR2: LGHNA, YSLEER. CDR3 DNA sequence: TGTGCCAGCAGCCAAGAGGGGGGGAGCAATCAGCCCCAGCATTTT. Amino acid sequence: CASSQEGGSNQPQHF.

This clonotype was seen a handful of times. The chain uses TRBV6-1 and TRBJ2-7, with no clear D. V shed 2 bases and J shed 4 bases, with 9 bases lying between them. The CDR3 has 13 amino acids. Germline V gene data show CDR1 as MNHNS and CDR2 as SASEGT. The DNA for the CDR3 is TGTGCCAGCAGTGAAAGTTATTTGTACGAGCAGTACTTC. This sequence encodes CASSESYLYEQYF.

This clonotype is termed medium-sized. The chain employs TRBV5-4 and TRBJ2-2; tentative D call: TRBD1 (5 bases). The CDR3 has 14 residues. The germline CDR1 and CDR2 sequences are SGHNT and YYREEE (reference sequence). Trimming left V 5 bases short and J 2 bases short, with 10 bases between. CDR3 coding DNA: TGTGCCAGCAGGCATACAGGAAACACCGGGGAGCTGTTTTTT. Translating it yields CASRHTGNTGELFF.